Below, 20 T cell receptor beta chains from the same sample are listed, as sequenced in a study. TCRdb called the 5' RACE reads again in MiXCR, with one record for every CDR3 protein. The sample includes roughly 5,700 distinct CDR3 sequences, over 30% of them seen just once. Sequencing used memory CD4+ T cells sorted from blood. Subset indicated: memory CD4+ T cells, CD4+CD45RO+CD25-. These receptors came from a female donor with breast cancer.

The rearrangement joins TRBV11-3 to TRBJ2-1; the D gene is possibly TRBD2 (6 bases). CDR1 SGHNT and CDR2 YENEEA come from the germline V gene. The CDR3 covers 17 residues. CDR3 sequence (DNA): TGTGTTAGCAGCTTAGATGGCGGGGTAAGCTCCTACAATGAGCAGTTCTTC. Its protein product is CVSSLDGGVSSYNEQFF.

V and J are TRBV10-3 and TRBJ2-7; either TRBD1 or TRBD2 may supply D (6 bases each). V shed 6 bases and J shed 6 bases, with 18 bases lying between them. The CDR3 covers 14 residues. Germline lookup yields CDR1 ENHRY and CDR2 SYGVKD. This CDR3 reads CAISSGSEGVEQYF. For the CDR3, the DNA is TGTGCCATCAGCTCGGGATCGGAGGGGGTCGAGCAGTACTTC.

J is TRBJ2-7 and V is TRBV10-3; D is uncertain. This CDR3 comprises 14 residues. Germline-derived CDR1 and CDR2 are ENHRY and SYGVKD. V lost 3 bases to trimming and J lost 3 bases, with 12 bases between them. CDR3 region: CAISDPSGYYEQYF. Here the CDR3 DNA reads TGTGCCATCAGTGATCCTAGTGGGTACTACGAGCAGTACTTC.

This clonotype was detected many times. This chain joins TRBV5-1 and TRBJ2-2; D not resolved. Germline CDR1 SGHRS, CDR2 YFSETQ. V was trimmed by 2 bases and J by 2 bases, leaving 13 bases between them. The CDR3 has 16 residues. This CDR3 is CASSLTGRTNTGELFF. CDR3 sequence (DNA): TGCGCCAGCAGCTTAACCGGACGGACCAACACCGGGGAGCTGTTTTTT.

Relative to its sample, this clonotype is medium-sized (0.01 to 0.1%). The rearrangement joins TRBV9 to TRBJ2-1; D is ambiguous. CDR3 length: 14 amino acids. Trimming took 0 bases from V and 5 from J, leaving 9 bases between them. CDR1 and CDR2 (germline): SGDLS, YYNGEE. The DNA of the CDR3 is TGTGCCAGCAGCGTAGCTGGGAACCACAATGAGCAGTTCTTC. Protein sequence: CASSVAGNHNEQFF.

This clonotype was found a few times. The chain joins TRBV18 to TRBJ2-3; D uncertain. Germline CDR1 KGHSH, CDR2 LQKENI. CDR3 length: 13 residues. The V end lost 4 bases, the J end lost 3 bases, and 8 bases lay between the germline ends. Written as DNA, the CDR3 is TGTGCCAGCTCACTTGATTTGACAGATACGCAGTATTTT. Amino acid sequence: CASSLDLTDTQYF.

In this sample, this clonotype turned up many times. The V gene is TRBV9, the J gene TRBJ2-2; TRBD1 is a possible D gene (6 bases). Between the trimmed V and J ends, which lost 5 bases and 6 bases, there was a span of 11 bases. Germline CDR1 SGDLS, CDR2 YYNGEE. The CDR3 is 13 amino acids. CDR3 in amino acids: CASSDHRAGELFF. Written as DNA, the CDR3 is TGTGCCAGCAGTGACCACAGGGCCGGGGAGCTGTTTTTT.

This clonotype was recorded a few times. The chain has TRBV18 and TRBJ2-7, with TRBD1 matching 7 bases. Germline assignment: CDR1 KGHSH and CDR2 LQKENI. J was trimmed by 4 bases and V by 2 bases; bases with no gene match: 5. CDR3 length: 14 amino acids. CDR3 nucleotide sequence: TGTGCCAGCTCACCATCAACAGGGGAGTACGAGCAGTACTTC. This encodes CASSPSTGEYEQYF.

The chain recombines TRBV5-1 with TRBJ2-7; D is unclear. Trimming took off 4 bases at V and 2 bases at J, with 16 bases between the two ends. Germline V gene sequence: CDR1 SGHRS, CDR2 YFSETQ. CDR3 length: 15 amino acids. The CDR3 is CASSSDRALPYEQYF. As DNA, the CDR3 is TGCGCCAGCAGCAGCGACCGGGCCTTGCCCTACGAGCAGTACTTC.

The V gene is TRBV5-5, the J gene TRBJ1-4; D unresolved. This CDR3 has 14 residues. Trimming took 4 bases from V and 0 from J, leaving 7 bases between them. Germline CDR1 SGHKS, CDR2 YYEKEE (reference sequence). CDR3 sequence (DNA): TGTGCCAGCAGCATCACTGCAACTAATGAAAAACTGTTTTTT. It codes for CASSITATNEKLFF.

This clonotype was seen a handful of times. This rearrangement joins TRBV3-1 to TRBJ1-4, with 7 positions matching TRBD1. CDR1 LGHDT and CDR2 YNNKEL come from the germline V gene (reference sequence). CDR3 length: 17 residues. Trimming at V came to 6 bases and at J to 1 base, leaving 11 bases not matched to a gene. CDR3 residues: CASSPTGKGRTNEKLFF. DNA of the CDR3: TGTGCCAGCAGTCCGACAGGGAAGGGGCGAACTAATGAAAAACTGTTTTTT. Based on the CDR3 plus reference TRBV3-1 and TRBJ1-4, the full variable domain is DTAVSQTPKYLVTQMGNDKSIKCEQNLGHDTMYWYKQDSKKFLKIMFSYNNKELIINETVPNRFSPKSPDKAHLNLHINSLELGDSAVYFCASSPTGKGRTNEKLFFGSGTQLSVL.

This clonotype was recorded many times. The gene calls are TRBV5-6 and TRBJ2-1; 7 bases agree with TRBD2. The germline CDR1 and CDR2 sequences are SGHDT and YYEEEE. The CDR3 runs 15 residues. The trim removed 5 bases at V and 6 bases at J, leaving 11 bases unmatched. In DNA, the CDR3 is TGTGCCAGCAGACTCAGACTAGCCTGGGTCAATGAGCAGTTCTTC. The encoded protein is CASRLRLAWVNEQFF. The entire variable domain, with the rest obtained from reference TRBV5-6 and TRBJ2-1, is as follows: DAGVTQSPTHLIKTRGQQVTLRCSPKSGHDTVSWYQQALGQGPQFIFQYYEEEERQRGNFPDRFSGHQFPNYSSELNVNALLLGDSALYLCASRLRLAWVNEQFFGPGTRLTVL.

In this sample, this clonotype is medium-sized (0.01 to 0.1%). This chain connects TRBV7-9 to TRBJ2-3; TRBD2 matches 14 bases. Per germline, CDR1 SEHNR and CDR2 FQNEAQ (reference sequence). This CDR3 region has 16 residues. V trimming: 5 bases; J trimming: 4 bases; junction bases outside the gene matches: 5. CDR3 amino acids: CASSQGLAGAADTQYF. CDR3 DNA: TGTGCCAGCAGCCAGGGACTAGCGGGAGCCGCAGATACGCAGTATTTT.

The genes are TRBV5-1 and TRBJ2-1; D is possibly TRBD1 or TRBD2 (5 bases each). CDR1 and CDR2 (germline): SGHRS, YFSETQ. This CDR3 comprises 15 residues. Trimming stripped 4 bases from V and 12 bases from J, with 23 bases between. The CDR3: CASSPSGTPTSGQFF. The CDR3 DNA sequence: TGCGCCAGCAGCCCATCCGGGACCCCTACTTCTGGGCAGTTCTTC.

This clonotype was seen a few times. This chain joins TRBV6-5 and TRBJ1-5; 7 bases match TRBD1. Germline values: CDR1 MNHEY, CDR2 SVGAGI. The CDR3 is 15 amino acids. With V trimmed by 4 bases and J by 7 bases, 10 bases remained unmatched. The CDR3 loop reads CASSFSTGPGQPQHF. CDR3 DNA: TGTGCCAGCAGTTTTTCGACAGGGCCAGGACAGCCCCAGCATTTT.

A few counts support this clonotype. The CDR3, as DNA: TGTGCCAGCAGCAAAGTGGACCTAGCGGGAGAAAATGAGCAGTTCTTC. This codes for CASSKVDLAGENEQFF. J is TRBJ2-1 and V is TRBV21-1; the D call TRBD2 from the table was never checked on the DNA. TRBV21-1 is an annotated pseudogene. This CDR3 comprises 16 residues.

The genes are TRBV11-3 and TRBJ2-7, with D possibly TRBD2 on 5 matching bases. Trimming pared 8 bases from V and 2 bases from J, leaving 10 bases between. The CDR3 extends over 12 amino acids. Germline V gene sequence: CDR1 SGHNT, CDR2 YENEEA. The CDR3 DNA follows: TGTGCCAGCGAGGGCGGAACCTACGAGCAGTACTTC. Translating it yields CASEGGTYEQYF.

V and J are TRBV20-1 and TRBJ2-7, with 10 bases fitting TRBD2. This CDR3 is built from 13 residues. V lost 5 bases to trimming and J lost 4 bases; unmatched junction nucleotides: 5. The germline CDR1 and CDR2 sequences are DFQATT and SNEGSKA (reference sequence). DNA of the CDR3: TGCAGTGCTCCCAGCGGGAGGGCATACGAGCAGTACTTC. It is translated as CSAPSGRAYEQYF.

This clonotype appeared a few times. CDR3 sequence: CASISQGAGSTDTQYF. CDR3 DNA sequence: TGTGCCAGCATTTCACAGGGGGCGGGAAGCACAGATACGCAGTATTTT. The V call is TRBV6-1, the J call TRBJ2-3; 9 bases are shared with TRBD1. The V segment lost 7 bases and the J segment 0 bases; nucleotides outside the gene matches: 8. The CDR3 extends over 16 amino acids. CDR1 is MNHNS, CDR2 SASEGT, per germline.

V gene TRBV29-1 combines with J gene TRBJ2-1; perhaps TRBD1 as D (6 bases). The germline V gene encodes CDR1 SQVTM and CDR2 ANQGSEA. The V end lost 7 bases, the J end lost 13 bases, and 14 bases lay between the germline ends. The CDR3 is 10 residues long. The CDR3 coding sequence is TGCAGCGCAGGGGATAGACTCCAGTTCTTC. Translation gives CSAGDRLQFF.